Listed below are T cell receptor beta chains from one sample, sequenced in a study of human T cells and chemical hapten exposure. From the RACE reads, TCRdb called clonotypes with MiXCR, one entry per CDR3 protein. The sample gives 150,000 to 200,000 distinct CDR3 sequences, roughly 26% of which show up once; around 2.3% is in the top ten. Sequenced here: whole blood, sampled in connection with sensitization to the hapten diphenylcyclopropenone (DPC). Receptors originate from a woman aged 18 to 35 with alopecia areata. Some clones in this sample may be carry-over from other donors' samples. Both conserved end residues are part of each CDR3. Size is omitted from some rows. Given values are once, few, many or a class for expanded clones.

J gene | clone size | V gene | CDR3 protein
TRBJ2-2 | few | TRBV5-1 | CASRPGTANTGELFF
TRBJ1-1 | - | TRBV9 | CARSSGQGPNTEAFF
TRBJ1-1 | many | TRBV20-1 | CSAEGGANTEAFF
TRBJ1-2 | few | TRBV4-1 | CASSQSSPDGVF
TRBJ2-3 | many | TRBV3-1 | CASSPGLVTDTQYF
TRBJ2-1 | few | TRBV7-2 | CASSTSGGFSYNEQFF
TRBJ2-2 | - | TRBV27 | CASTTGREAGELFF
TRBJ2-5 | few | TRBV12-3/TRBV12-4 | CASSSGTSGETQYF
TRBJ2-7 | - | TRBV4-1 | CASSQEKASGVYEQYF
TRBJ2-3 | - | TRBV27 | CASSFPGFDTQYF
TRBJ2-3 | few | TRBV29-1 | CSVEEVTDTQYF
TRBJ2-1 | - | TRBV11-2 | CASTPDPGGYEQFF
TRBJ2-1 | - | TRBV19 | CAGTGETNNEQFF
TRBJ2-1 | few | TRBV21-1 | CASSTRQGAKQFF
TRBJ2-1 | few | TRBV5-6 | CASSLRDNEQFF
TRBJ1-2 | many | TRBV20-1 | CSANTLGTYGYTF
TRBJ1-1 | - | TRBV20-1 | CSALGRVNTEAFF
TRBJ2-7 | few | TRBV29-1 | CSVPGTGEREQYF
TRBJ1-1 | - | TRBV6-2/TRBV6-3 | CASSRLLGTEAFF
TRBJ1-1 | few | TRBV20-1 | CNPWERNTEAFF
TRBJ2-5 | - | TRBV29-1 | CGTMGGPETQYF
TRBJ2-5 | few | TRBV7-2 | CASSLAPIRSGGGETQYF
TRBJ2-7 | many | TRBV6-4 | CASSAGIWNYEQYF
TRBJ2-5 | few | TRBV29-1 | CSVFLTEKETQYF
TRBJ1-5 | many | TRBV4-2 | CASSQGLNRGGNQPQHF
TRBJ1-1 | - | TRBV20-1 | CSASVLGMMNTEAFF
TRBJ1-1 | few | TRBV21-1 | CASSKSVEDRGSTEAFF
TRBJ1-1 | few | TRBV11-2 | CASSLKGSTEAFF
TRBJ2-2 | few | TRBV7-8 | CASSLARGDTGELFF
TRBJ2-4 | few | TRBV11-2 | CASNPGGGHIQYF
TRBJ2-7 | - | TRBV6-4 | CASAEEGLAGYEQYF
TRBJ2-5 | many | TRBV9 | CASSDHPDRGKTQYF
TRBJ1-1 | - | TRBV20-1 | CIWTGGRTEAFF
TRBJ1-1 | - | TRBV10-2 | CASGDRVTGAAFF
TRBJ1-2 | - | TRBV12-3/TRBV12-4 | CASSPNRVEGYTF
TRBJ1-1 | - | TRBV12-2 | CASRLAPAGVNTEAFF
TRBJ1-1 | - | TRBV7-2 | CASSSALRQVLQGRYTEAFF
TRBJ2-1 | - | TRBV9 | CASSLSGTGINEQFF
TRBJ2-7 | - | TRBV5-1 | CASSLDGQGAGEQYF
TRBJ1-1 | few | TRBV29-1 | CSVEPQGATEAFF
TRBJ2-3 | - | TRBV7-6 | CASSLSSGNLDTQYF
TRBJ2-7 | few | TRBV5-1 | CASSLGRPREQYF
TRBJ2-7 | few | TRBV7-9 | CASAPGTGFSYEQYF
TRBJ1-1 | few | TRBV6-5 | CASSPLTGNTEAFF
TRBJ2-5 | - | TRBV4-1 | CASSQGLKKTQYF
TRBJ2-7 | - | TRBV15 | CATSRDPGSTYEQYF
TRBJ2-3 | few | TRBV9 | CASSSRPADTQYF
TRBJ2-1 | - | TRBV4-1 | CASSLPSANEQFF
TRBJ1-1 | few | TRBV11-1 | CASSLPTGMAEAFF
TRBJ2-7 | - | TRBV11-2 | CASSFLGQGGAYEQYF
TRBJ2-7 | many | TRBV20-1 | CRIDRGGEQYF
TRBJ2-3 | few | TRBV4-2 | CASSQDSSAGRPTGTDTQYF
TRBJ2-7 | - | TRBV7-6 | CASSQLSEFGVYEQYF
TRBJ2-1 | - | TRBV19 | CASTKGLAENERFF
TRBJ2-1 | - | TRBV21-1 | CASSKAGTSGRESYNEQFF
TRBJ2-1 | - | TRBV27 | CASSLISGDEQFF
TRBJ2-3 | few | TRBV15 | CATRSSVDTQYF
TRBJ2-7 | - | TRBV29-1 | CSVELAGWHEQYF
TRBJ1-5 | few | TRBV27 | CASSLDGGVEPQHF